Listed below are T cell receptor beta chains from one sample, sequenced in a study of patients and donors after allogeneic stem cell transplantation. MiXCR was run by TCRdb on the RT-PCR reads, yielding one entry per CDR3 protein. The sample contains hundreds of thousands of distinct CDR3 sequences, 16% of which appear only once. Sequencing used blood, either unsorted or a sorted T cell fraction (not recorded which). These receptor sequences come from a human donor who was either an allogeneic HSCT recipient or a stem cell or donor lymphocyte infusion donor (not recorded which). It is not recorded whose cells these are; they may come from a transplant donor. Each CDR3 is given with its conserved first and last residue. D genes are given only for firm matches. Size is stated for part of the rows, as once, few or many counts, or as a class when the clone is expanded.

d_call clone_size j_call v_call cdr3_aa cdr3_nt
. . TRBJ2-7 TRBV9 CASSAGGPTYEQYF TGTGCCAGCAGCGCCGGGGGACCTACGTACGAGCAGTACTTC
TRBD1 few TRBJ1-2 TRBV9 CASSPRQQGAGGYTF TGTGCCAGCAGCCCACGACAGCAGGGGGCCGGAGGCTACACCTTC
. few TRBJ2-7 TRBV27 CASSLSGRLSSYEQYF TGTGCCAGCAGTTTATCGGGCAGGTTGAGCTCCTACGAGCAGTACTTC
. . TRBJ1-1 TRBV29-1 CSALGEDTEAFF TGCAGCGCTCTCGGTGAGGACACTGAAGCTTTCTTT
. few TRBJ1-2 TRBV5-1 CASSLGLYTTYGYTF TGCGCCAGCAGCTTGGGTCTTTACACTACCTATGGCTACACCTTC
. . TRBJ2-5 TRBV12-3/TRBV12-4 CASSLTNGQKETQYF TGTGCCAGCAGCCTAACCAACGGACAGAAAGAGACCCAGTACTTC
. . TRBJ1-2 TRBV24-1 CATSDLGRENGYTF TGTGCCACCAGTGATTTGGGCAGGGAAAATGGCTACACCTTC
TRBD2 few TRBJ2-3 TRBV5-1 CASSSGLAGETDTQYF TGCGCCAGCAGCTCAGGACTAGCGGGAGAGACAGATACGCAGTATTTT
. . TRBJ1-1 TRBV2 CASTPEGHRTTEAFF TGTGCCAGCACCCCAGAGGGACACCGAACCACTGAAGCTTTCTTT
. . TRBJ2-1 TRBV5-5 CASSGGGGYNEQFF TGTGCCAGCAGCGGTGGAGGGGGCTACAATGAGCAGTTCTTC